Following are 14 T cell receptor beta chains from one sample sequenced in a study of blood T cell repertoires in COVID-19. Clones were sequenced by immunoSEQ multiplex PCR, and TCRdb holds only the in-frame ones, with some missing. This sample yields fewer than 350,000 clones, of which 88% are seen a single time; about 8.5% belongs to the top ten. The material sequenced was peripheral blood. The source is a man aged 18 to 30 with active or convalescent COVID-19.

The rearrangement uses TRBV4-2 and TRBJ2-3; maybe TRBD1 (5 bases). This CDR3 comprises 12 residues. Per germline, CDR1 LGHNA and CDR2 YNFKEQ. The V gene lost 0 bases and the J gene lost 14 bases, with 12 bases spanning the gap. The CDR3 nucleotides are TGTGCCAGCAGCCAAGATGGGGCGGAGCCGTATTTT. Translated: CASSQDGAEPYF.

The chain carries TRBV27 and TRBJ1-2; 10 bases match TRBD1. CDR3 size: 14 residues. Germline assignment: CDR1 MNHEY and CDR2 SMNVEV (reference sequence). J was trimmed by 0 bases and V by 5 bases; bases with no gene match: 0. The CDR3 region is CASSGTGANYGYTF. CDR3 coding DNA: TGTGCCAGCAGTGGGACAGGGGCTAACTATGGCTACACCTTC.

The chain uses TRBV6-5 and TRBJ1-1; no clear D. Deletions cut 7 bases from V and 0 bases from J, with 9 bases between. The germline CDR1 and CDR2 sequences are MNHEY and SVGAGI. The CDR3 spans 13 residues. The CDR3 DNA sequence: TGTGCCAGCATTGCAGGCTTGAACACTGAAGCTTTCTTT. This sequence encodes CASIAGLNTEAFF.

The rearrangement links TRBV5-5 to TRBJ2-7; no clear D. V lost 1 base to trimming and J lost 2 bases, with 7 bases between them. Germline assignment: CDR1 SGHKS and CDR2 YYEKEE (reference sequence). This CDR3 is built from 13 residues. Here the CDR3 DNA reads TGTGCCAGCAGCTTGTGGCCAGCCTACGAGCAGTACTTC. Amino acids: CASSLWPAYEQYF.

The chain joins TRBV14 to TRBJ1-2; D is possibly TRBD1 (6 bases). Trimming stripped 4 bases from V and 4 bases from J, with 16 bases between. The length of the CDR3 is 15 residues. In germline, CDR1 is SGHDN, CDR2 FVKESK. CDR3 sequence (DNA): TGTGCCAGCAGCCTTACCGGGGCAGGGGTCTATGGCTACACCTTC. Protein sequence: CASSLTGAGVYGYTF.

The count of this clone is one. The chain is built from TRBV13 and TRBJ1-1, with 7 bases fitting TRBD1. The CDR3 runs 14 residues. V shed 4 bases and J 4 bases; nucleotides not matched to a gene: 6. CDR1 is PRHDT and CDR2 is FYEKMQ in the germline V gene (reference sequence). DNA of the CDR3: TGTGCCAGCAGCTCCGGAGACAGGGCCACTGAAGCTTTCTTT. This codes for CASSSGDRATEAFF.

The chain couples TRBV6-2 or TRBV6-3 to TRBJ1-1; 7 bases fit TRBD1. The CDR3 consists of 15 residues. Germline lookup yields CDR1 MNHEY and CDR2 SVGEGT. J gave up 5 bases and V 4 bases, and 10 bases lay outside the gene matches. The CDR3 DNA sequence: TGTGCCAGCAGTTTTAGACAGGGTGTAAGAACTGAAGCTTTCTTT. As protein: CASSFRQGVRTEAFF.

The V and J genes are TRBV12-3 or TRBV12-4 and TRBJ1-1; TRBD1 matches at 7 bases. Trimming took 6 bases from V and 6 from J; bases not matched to a gene: 4. The CDR3 length is 12 residues. CDR3 sequence reads: CASRSGTAEAFF. The CDR3 DNA sequence: TGTGCCAGCAGGTCCGGGACAGCTGAAGCTTTCTTT.

V is TRBV9 and J is TRBJ2-5, with 7 bases that match TRBD1. There are 14 residues in the CDR3. J lost 5 bases, V lost 4 bases, and 8 bases had no gene match. Germline V gene sequence: CDR1 SGDLS, CDR2 YYNGEE. Here the CDR3 reads CASSKSGGSETQYF. CDR3 DNA sequence: TGTGCCAGCAGCAAATCAGGGGGTTCGGAGACCCAGTACTTC.

The J gene is TRBJ1-4, the V gene TRBV4-1; a possible D gene is TRBD1 (6 bases). The CDR3 covers 18 residues. V dropped 4 bases and J dropped 0 bases, with 18 bases sitting between them. In germline, CDR1 is MGHRA, CDR2 YSYEKL. In DNA form, the CDR3 reads TGCGCCAGCAGCCCCGTACAGGGAGCGTACGCAACTAATGAAAAACTGTTTTTT. The encoded protein is CASSPVQGAYATNEKLFF.

The rearrangement links TRBV13 to TRBJ1-1; D gene ambiguous. V was clipped by 0 bases and J by 7 bases, with 6 bases between them. The germline V gene has CDR1 PRHDT and CDR2 FYEKMQ (reference sequence). This CDR3 has 12 amino acids. The CDR3 loop reads CASSLGRNEAFF. In DNA, the CDR3 is TGTGCCAGCAGCTTAGGGAGGAATGAAGCTTTCTTT.

The CDR3 DNA follows: TGTGCCAGCAGCGATAGGACATTTTCCGGAAACACCATATATTTT. It specifies CASSDRTFSGNTIYF. The chain couples TRBV2 to TRBJ1-3; the D gene is possibly TRBD1 (5 bases). V was cut by 6 bases and J by 4 bases, with 16 bases left in between. CDR1 and CDR2 from the germline V gene are SNHLY and FYNNEI. The CDR3 covers 15 residues.

The V gene is TRBV5-5, the J gene TRBJ1-6, with 9 bases fitting TRBD1. CDR3 length equals 16 residues. The junction had 11 bases not matched to a gene; V was cut back by 5 bases and J by 8 bases. Looked up from germline, CDR1 is SGHKS and CDR2 is YYEKEE (reference sequence). CDR3 amino acids: CASSRGQGILDSPLHF. In nucleotides, the CDR3 is TGTGCCAGCAGTCGGGGACAGGGAATACTCGATTCACCCCTCCACTTT.

This sequence joins TRBV27 and TRBJ1-5; perhaps TRBD1 as D (5 bases). CDR1 and CDR2 from the germline V gene are MNHEY and SMNVEV (reference sequence). CDR3 length: 13 amino acids. V shed 7 bases and J shed 3 bases, with 10 bases lying between them. The CDR3 protein is CASTSGYNQPQHF. The CDR3, as DNA: TGTGCCAGCACCTCAGGGTACAATCAGCCCCAGCATTTT.